Below are 13 T cell receptor beta chains sequenced from a single sample in a study of CD8 T cells in ankylosing spondylitis. Study-wide results and limits: There was a TCR beta motif, made of several highly homologous variants, that appeared characteristic of ankylosing spondylitis blood.

For these receptors, no antigen is known. TCRdb re-analysed the 5' RACE reads in MiXCR, keeping a single row per CDR3 protein. The sample gives approximately 540,000 distinct CDR3 sequences, roughly 13% of which show up once; approximately 7% is in the top ten. Sequenced: blood, either unsorted or a sorted T cell fraction (not recorded which). The receptors were sampled from a male donor with ankylosing spondylitis.

The genes are TRBV5-6 and TRBJ2-1; no firm D call. From germline, CDR1 is SGHDT and CDR2 YYEEEE. The CDR3 has 14 amino acids. The V end was cut by 4 bases, the J end by 4 bases, with 12 bases between. The CDR3 coding sequence is TGTGCCAGCAGCCGCCTCCAGGTTTACAATGAGCAGTTCTTC. It encodes CASSRLQVYNEQFF. Combining the CDR3 with reference TRBV5-6 and TRBJ2-1 gives the whole variable domain DAGVTQSPTHLIKTRGQQVTLRCSPKSGHDTVSWYQQALGQGPQFIFQYYEEEERQRGNFPDRFSGHQFPNYSSELNVNALLLGDSALYLCASSRLQVYNEQFFGPGTRLTVL.

This clonotype appeared a few times. The chain uses TRBV20-1 and TRBJ2-3, with 12 bases fitting TRBD2. CDR1 is DFQATT and CDR2 is SNEGSKA in the germline V gene (reference sequence). The V and J ends lost 1 base and 7 bases, in that order; junction bases with no gene match: 3. The CDR3 sequence is 14 residues long. The CDR3 DNA reads TGCAGTGCTAGAGCTCTAGCGGGAGGGTATACGCAGTATTTT. Translated: CSARALAGGYTQYF.

CDR3 loop: CASSLLPGQGYNEQFF. CDR3 DNA: TGTGCCAGCAGTTTGCTTCCGGGACAGGGATACAATGAGCAGTTCTTC. V gene TRBV27 combines with J gene TRBJ2-1; 9 bases are shared with TRBD1. The germline V gene has CDR1 MNHEY and CDR2 SMNVEV (reference sequence). Trimming at V came to 3 bases and at J to 4 bases, leaving 7 bases not matched to a gene. The length of the CDR3 is 16 residues.

The rearrangement links TRBV29-1 to TRBJ1-5, with a tentative D call TRBD1 (6 bases). Germline CDR1 is SQVTM and CDR2 is ANQGSEA. The CDR3 sequence is 12 residues long. Trimming removed 6 bases from V and 7 bases from J, with 13 bases in between. CDR3 protein: CSVVTGGQPQHF. As DNA, the CDR3 is TGCAGCGTCGTAACGGGGGGCCAGCCCCAGCATTTT. The variable domain in full, completed from reference TRBV29-1 and TRBJ1-5, reads SAVISQKPSRDICQRGTSLTIQCQVDSQVTMMFWYRQQPGQSLTLIATANQGSEATYESGFVIDKFPISRPNLTFSTLTVSNMSPEDSSIYLCSVVTGGQPQHFGDGTRLSIL.

V gene TRBV5-1 combines with J gene TRBJ1-2, with D unresolved. Germline V gives CDR1 SGHRS, CDR2 YFSETQ. This CDR3 contains 13 residues. V was trimmed by 0 bases and J by 6 bases, leaving 9 bases between them. The CDR3: CASSLASGDGYTF. The CDR3 nucleotides are TGCGCCAGCAGCTTGGCCTCCGGGGATGGCTACACCTTC.

The gene calls are TRBV2 and TRBJ2-2, with D perhaps matching TRBD2 (6 bases). This CDR3 region has 12 residues. Germline assignment: CDR1 SNHLY and CDR2 FYNNEI. Trimming took off 6 bases at V and 4 bases at J, with 6 bases between the two ends. In DNA, the CDR3 is TGTGCCAGCAGACTAGCCACCGGGGAGCTGTTTTTT. Its translation is CASRLATGELFF.

This clonotype appeared a few times. The CDR3 reads CASSMDPSSYNEQFF. CDR3 sequence (DNA): TGTGCCAGTAGTATGGATCCGAGCTCCTACAATGAGCAGTTCTTC. The V call is TRBV19, the J call TRBJ2-1, with D hard to call. The CDR3 is 15 amino acids. With 3 bases removed from V and 0 bases from J, the gap between germline ends came to 9 bases. In germline, CDR1 is LNHDA, CDR2 SQIVND (reference sequence).

This clonotype was detected a few times. The rearrangement links TRBV20-1 to TRBJ2-1; 9 positions agree with TRBD1. The V segment lost 7 bases and the J segment 4 bases; nucleotides outside the gene matches: 5. The CDR3 has 13 amino acids. The germline V gene has CDR1 DFQATT and CDR2 SNEGSKA (reference sequence). The CDR3: CSGGQGIYNEQFF. CDR3 bases: TGCAGTGGGGGACAGGGAATTTACAATGAGCAGTTCTTC.

There are a few counts of this clonotype. In DNA form, the CDR3 reads TGCAGCGTTCAAAGGGCTACTGAAGCTTTCTTT. Encoded protein: CSVQRATEAFF. The V gene is TRBV29-1, the J gene TRBJ1-1; D gene uncertain. Germline CDR1 SQVTM, CDR2 ANQGSEA. V was trimmed by 5 bases and J by 5 bases, leaving 9 bases between them. CDR3 length: 11 amino acids.

At least ten counts were recorded for this clonotype. The chain is built from TRBV5-1 and TRBJ2-2, with 10 positions matching TRBD2. J gave up 0 bases and V 1 base, and 9 bases lay outside the gene matches. Germline V lookup: CDR1 SGHRS, CDR2 YFSETQ. This CDR3 spans 19 amino acids. CDR3 protein: CASSLNPASGSTNTGELFF. CDR3 sequence (DNA): TGCGCCAGCAGCTTGAATCCGGCTAGCGGGAGTACGAACACCGGGGAGCTGTTTTTT.

The rearrangement uses TRBV12-3 or TRBV12-4 and TRBJ2-2; D gene uncertain. The ends were cut back, 3 bases at V and 3 bases at J, with 14 bases in the middle. This CDR3 has 16 residues. The CDR3 spells CASSFGFLSDTGELFF. The CDR3 DNA follows: TGTGCCAGCAGTTTCGGATTTTTGAGCGACACCGGGGAGCTGTTTTTT.

The chain uses TRBV7-9 and TRBJ2-5; D is ambiguous. V shed 5 bases and J shed 9 bases, with 10 bases lying between them. The germline gives CDR1 SEHNR, CDR2 FQNEAQ (reference sequence). This CDR3 has 11 amino acids. The CDR3 DNA reads as TGTGCCAGCAGCCCAGAAGGGCCCCAGTACTTC. This sequence encodes CASSPEGPQYF.

This clonotype was observed many times. V and J are TRBV12-3 or TRBV12-4 and TRBJ1-2; 9 nucleotides line up with TRBD1. The CDR3 is 13 amino acids. Germline trimming cut 7 bases from V and 8 bases from J; bases unmatched to any gene: 8. DNA for the CDR3: TGTGCCAGCAATCCAACAGGGGGCCGGGGCTACACCTTC. This sequence encodes CASNPTGGRGYTF.